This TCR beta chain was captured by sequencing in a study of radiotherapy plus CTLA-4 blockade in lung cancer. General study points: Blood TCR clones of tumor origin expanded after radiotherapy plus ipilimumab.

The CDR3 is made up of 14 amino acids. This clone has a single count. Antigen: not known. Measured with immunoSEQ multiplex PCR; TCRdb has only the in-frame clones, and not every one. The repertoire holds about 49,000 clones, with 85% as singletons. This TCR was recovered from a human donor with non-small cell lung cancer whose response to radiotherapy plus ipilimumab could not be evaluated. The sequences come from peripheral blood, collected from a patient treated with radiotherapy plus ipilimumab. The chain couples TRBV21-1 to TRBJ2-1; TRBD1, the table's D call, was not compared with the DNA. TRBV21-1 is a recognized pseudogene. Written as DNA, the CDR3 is TGTGCCAGCAGCAAAGGCCAGGTAACCAATGAGCAGTTCTTC. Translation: CASSKGQVTNEQFF.